Listed here are 17 T cell receptor beta chains from one sample, sequenced in a study of T-cell reconstitution after alpha-beta-depleted transplantation in children. The TCRbeta library incorporated unique molecular identifiers. One entry per CDR3 protein, called by TCRdb with MiXCR from the PCR reads. The profile covers about 200,000 distinct CDR3 sequences, with 13% to 15% appearing a single time and under 15% taken by the ten largest. The sample here was PBMCs from the stem cell graft donor, taken from the stem cell graft. The receptors come from a human donor who donated a stem cell graft to a child with acute lymphoblastic leukemia.

In its sample, this clonotype was seen many times. The gene calls are TRBV5-1 and TRBJ1-2; D not certain. Looked up from germline, CDR1 is SGHRS and CDR2 is YFSETQ. The length of the CDR3 is 15 residues. V lost 2 bases and J lost 3, with 14 bases in between. CDR3 protein: CASSLSLSPDYGYTF. Written as DNA, the CDR3 is TGCGCCAGCAGCTTAAGTCTGAGCCCTGACTATGGCTACACCTTC.

This clonotype was recorded at least ten times. This chain connects TRBV12-3 or TRBV12-4 to TRBJ2-6, with D hard to call. This CDR3 spans 13 amino acids. The V end was cut by 11 bases, the J end by 0 bases, with 8 bases between. CDR3 protein: CADQRSGANVLTF. The CDR3 bases are TGTGCCGATCAGCGCTCTGGGGCCAACGTCCTGACTTTC.

The chain couples TRBV11-2 to TRBJ2-5; D is uncertain. Trimming pared 0 bases from V and 3 bases from J, leaving 8 bases between. CDR1 SGHAT and CDR2 FQNNGV come from the germline V gene. The CDR3 sequence is 14 residues long. CDR3 protein: CASSLDRLEETQYF. CDR3 coding DNA: TGTGCCAGCAGCTTAGACAGGTTAGAAGAGACCCAGTACTTC.

This clonotype has at least ten counts. The chain carries TRBV20-1 and TRBJ2-4, with 7 bases fitting TRBD2. CDR3 length equals 14 residues. J lost 8 bases, V lost 5 bases, and 12 bases had no gene match. Germline V lookup: CDR1 DFQATT, CDR2 SNEGSKA (reference sequence). CDR3 sequence reads: CSAPMGLAVDIQYF. Here the CDR3 DNA reads TGCAGTGCTCCTATGGGGCTAGCGGTGGACATTCAGTACTTC.

J is TRBJ2-7 and V is TRBV28; 11 nucleotides match TRBD2. Germline values: CDR1 MDHEN, CDR2 SYDVKM. V was clipped by 7 bases and J by 0 bases; unmatched bases: 5. This CDR3 has 15 amino acids. The CDR3 protein is CASTPSGRYSYEQYF. In DNA form, the CDR3 reads TGTGCCAGCACCCCTAGCGGGAGGTACTCCTACGAGCAGTACTTC.

Written as DNA, the CDR3 is TGCAGTGCTACCAAACGTCTGTACACTGAAGCTTTCTTT. Amino acids: CSATKRLYTEAFF. The chain couples TRBV20-1 to TRBJ1-1; D gene uncertain. The germline V gene has CDR1 DFQATT and CDR2 SNEGSKA (reference sequence). The V end lost 4 bases, the J end lost 3 bases, and 12 bases lay between the germline ends. CDR3 length: 13 residues.

This clonotype appeared many times. The CDR3 protein is CASSLGQVGELFF. In nucleotides, the CDR3 is TGTGCCAGCAGCTTAGGACAGGTCGGGGAGCTGTTTTTT. This sequence joins TRBV7-2 and TRBJ2-2, with D maybe TRBD1 (6 bases). The length of the CDR3 is 13 residues. Per the germline V gene, CDR1 is SGHTA and CDR2 is FQGNSA. V dropped 1 base and J dropped 7 bases, with 7 bases sitting between them.

The chain employs TRBV20-1 and TRBJ1-1; TRBD1 matches 7 bases. Germline V gene data show CDR1 as DFQATT and CDR2 as SNEGSKA (reference sequence). This CDR3 has 12 residues. J gave up 4 bases and V 6 bases, and 5 bases lay outside the gene matches. CDR3 sequence (DNA): TGCAGTGCAGACAGGGTGAGCACTGAAGCTTTCTTT. Its protein product is CSADRVSTEAFF.

This clonotype was counted ten times or more. The chain links TRBV11-2 to TRBJ2-1; 7 bases align to TRBD2. The CDR3 loop spans 13 amino acids. The germline CDR1 and CDR2 sequences are SGHAT and FQNNGV. The V and J ends lost 8 bases and 8 bases, in that order; junction bases with no gene match: 9. CDR3 coding DNA: TGTGCCAGCGGGAGCGGGAATGGGGATGAGCAGTTCTTC. It translates to CASGSGNGDEQFF.

This clonotype has at least ten counts. CDR3 region: CASSLSGVRDTEAFF. CDR3 sequence (DNA): TGCGCCAGCAGCCTGTCGGGGGTGAGGGACACTGAAGCTTTCTTT. V is TRBV5-1 and J is TRBJ1-1; D is possibly TRBD1 (5 bases). This CDR3 comprises 15 residues. Trimming shortened V by 4 bases and J by 3 bases, and 16 bases separated the two germline ends. The germline CDR1 and CDR2 sequences are SGHRS and YFSETQ.

There are many counts of this clonotype. This sequence may be a read error, since a much larger clone differs from it by one base. CDR3 amino acids: CASSLDGNYEQYF. In DNA form, the CDR3 reads TGCGCCAGCAGCTTGGACGGGAACTACGAGCAGTACTTC. This chain connects TRBV5-1 to TRBJ2-7; D possibly corresponds to TRBD2 (5 bases). The germline CDR1 and CDR2 sequences are SGHRS and YFSETQ. The length of the CDR3 is 13 residues. V lost 0 bases, J lost 3 bases, and 7 bases lay in between.

This chain links TRBV18 with TRBJ2-7, with 7 bases aligning to TRBD1. The CDR3 is made up of 13 amino acids. V gave up 3 bases and J gave up 3 bases; unmatched junction bases: 2. Germline assignment: CDR1 KGHSH and CDR2 LQKENI. The CDR3 coding sequence is TGTGCCAGCTCACCGGGACAGAACTACGAGCAGTACTTC. This codes for CASSPGQNYEQYF.

The chain recombines TRBV2 with TRBJ1-2; D is uncertain. The CDR3 contains 13 residues. The ends were cut back, 6 bases at V and 5 bases at J, with 13 bases in the middle. Germline-derived CDR1 and CDR2 are SNHLY and FYNNEI. CDR3 region: CASSPGREYGYTF. Here the CDR3 DNA reads TGTGCCAGCAGCCCTGGGAGGGAGTATGGCTACACCTTC. The entire variable domain, with the rest obtained from reference TRBV2 and TRBJ1-2, is as follows: EPEVTQTPSHQVTQMGQEVILRCVPISNHLYFYWYRQILGQKVEFLVSFYNNEISEKSEIFDDQFSVERPDGSNFTLKIRSTKLEDSAMYFCASSPGREYGYTFGSGTRLTVV.

This clonotype was recorded many times. This chain connects TRBV7-2 to TRBJ2-7; 9 bases map to TRBD1. The V gene end was trimmed by 5 bases and the J gene end by 1 base; junction bases not matched to a gene: 3. Germline V gives CDR1 SGHTA, CDR2 FQGNSA. This CDR3 is 14 amino acids long. The CDR3 spells CASSPGTGSYEQYF. The CDR3 nucleotides read TGTGCCAGCAGCCCCGGGACAGGGTCCTACGAGCAGTACTTC.

This clonotype was detected ten times or more. The chain is built from TRBV12-3 or TRBV12-4 and TRBJ2-1, with TRBD1 identical over 10 bases. Losses at the gene ends were 4 bases for V and 8 bases for J; bases not matched to a gene: 8. The CDR3 runs 15 residues. DNA for the CDR3: TGTGCCAGCAGTTACCGGGACAGGGGAGAAGATGAGCAGTTCTTC. Translation: CASSYRDRGEDEQFF.

This clonotype came up many times. The J gene is TRBJ2-2, the V gene TRBV15; the D gene could be TRBD1 or TRBD2 (6 bases each). The CDR3 sequence is 16 residues long. Germline values: CDR1 LNHNV, CDR2 YYDKDF (reference sequence). Trimming pared 3 bases from V and 4 bases from J, leaving 15 bases between. CDR3 sequence reads: CATSSPWRGSTGELFF. DNA for the CDR3: TGTGCCACCAGCAGTCCCTGGAGGGGGAGCACCGGGGAGCTGTTTTTT. Drawing the rest from reference TRBV15 and TRBJ2-2, the complete variable domain is DAMVIQNPRYQVTQFGKPVTLSCSQTLNHNVMYWYQQKSSQAPKLLFHYYDKDFNNEADTPDNFQSRRPNTSFCFLDIRSPGLGDTAMYLCATSSPWRGSTGELFFGEGSRLTVL.

This clonotype was counted at least ten times. The V call is TRBV5-1, the J call TRBJ1-1, with unresolved D. The length of the CDR3 is 15 residues. Trimming left V 1 base short and J 3 bases short, with 13 bases between. Germline V gene data show CDR1 as SGHRS and CDR2 as YFSETQ. The DNA of the CDR3 is TGCGCCAGCAGCTTGTCCCCCCTAAAGGACACTGAAGCTTTCTTT. This encodes CASSLSPLKDTEAFF.